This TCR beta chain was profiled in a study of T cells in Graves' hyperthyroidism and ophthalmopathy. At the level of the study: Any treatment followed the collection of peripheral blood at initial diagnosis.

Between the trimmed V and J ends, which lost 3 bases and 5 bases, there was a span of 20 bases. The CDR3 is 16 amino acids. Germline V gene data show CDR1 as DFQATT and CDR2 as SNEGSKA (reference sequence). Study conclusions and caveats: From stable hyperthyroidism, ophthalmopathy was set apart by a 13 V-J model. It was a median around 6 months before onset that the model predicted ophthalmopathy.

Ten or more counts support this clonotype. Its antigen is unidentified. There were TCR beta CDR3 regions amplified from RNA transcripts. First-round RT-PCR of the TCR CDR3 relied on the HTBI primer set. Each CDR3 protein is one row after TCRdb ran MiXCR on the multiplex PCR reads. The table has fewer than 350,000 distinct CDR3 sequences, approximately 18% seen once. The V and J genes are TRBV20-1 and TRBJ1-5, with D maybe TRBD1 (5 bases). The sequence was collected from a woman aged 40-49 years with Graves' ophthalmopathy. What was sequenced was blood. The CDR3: CSASSVLNWGDQPQHF. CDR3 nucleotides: TGCAGTGCTAGCTCCGTGCTCAATTGGGGGGATCAGCCCCAGCATTTT.